This entry lists 7 T cell receptor beta chains sequenced from one sample in a study of CD8+ T cells in alopecia areata. cDNA reverse transcribed from extracted RNA served as the sequencing template. Sequencing was performed with immunoSEQ multiplex PCR; in TCRdb, only in-frame clones are kept and a portion is missing. Of about 200,000 clones listed, around three fifths are singletons. This specimen consisted of CD4+ T cells sorted from blood, obtained at week 0. Every receptor here comes from a human donor with alopecia areata.

The chain links TRBV30 to TRBJ2-3; 8 bases line up with TRBD1. The ends lost 2 bases at V and 0 bases at J; junction bases unmatched: 4. The CDR3 sequence is 15 residues long. Germline loops: CDR1 GTSNPN, CDR2 SVGIG (reference sequence). The CDR3 loop is CAWSRRTGSTDTQYF. DNA of the CDR3: TGTGCCTGGAGTCGACGGACAGGGAGCACAGATACGCAGTATTTT.

This clone turned up a few times. The chain couples TRBV7-2 to TRBJ2-1; 7 bases line up with TRBD2. CDR1 SGHTA and CDR2 FQGNSA come from the germline V gene. The V segment lost 1 base and the J segment 0 bases; nucleotides outside the gene matches: 9. The CDR3 runs to 18 residues. The CDR3 coding sequence is TGTGCCAGCAGCTTAGTCGCGGGACTACCCCTCTCCTACAATGAGCAGTTCTTC. This encodes CASSLVAGLPLSYNEQFF.

This clone was counted only a few times. The chain is built from TRBV29-1 and TRBJ2-1; D remains unclear. This CDR3 contains 10 residues. V lost 3 bases and J 6 bases, leaving 3 bases between the germline ends. CDR1 SQVTM and CDR2 ANQGSEA come from the germline V gene. In DNA form, the CDR3 reads TGCAGCGTTGAGTTCAATGAGCAGTTCTTC. It translates to CSVEFNEQFF.

The V call is TRBV9, the J call TRBJ2-3; 8 bases agree with TRBD1. This CDR3 has 13 residues. With 3 bases clipped from V and 12 bases from J, the junction kept 9 bases outside the gene matches. Germline assignment: CDR1 SGDLS and CDR2 YYNGEE. Written as DNA, the CDR3 is TGTGCCAGCAGCGGAGGGGGACAGGCCTTCCAGTATTTT. Protein sequence: CASSGGGQAFQYF.

This clone occurred a few times. The identical CDR3 is also encoded by other nucleotide sequences in the sample. CDR3 DNA sequence: TGCGCCAGCAGCTTGGACAGACCGAACACTGAAGCTTTCTTT. This codes for CASSLDRPNTEAFF. This chain uses TRBV5-1 with TRBJ1-1; D unclear. The length of the CDR3 is 14 residues. Per the germline V gene, CDR1 is SGHRS and CDR2 is YFSETQ. V shed 0 bases and J shed 1 base, with 7 bases lying between them.

V is TRBV30 and J is TRBJ2-5; 10 bases align to TRBD2. The assigned J gene may be wrong: the sequence end matches TRBJ2-7 better. The CDR3 spans 12 residues. Germline loops: CDR1 GTSNPN, CDR2 SVGIG (reference sequence). The chain's CDR3 is CAWTSGSYEQYF. The CDR3 DNA reads as TGTGCCTGGACTAGCGGGAGCTACGAGCAGTACTTC.

This clone was seen more than once but under ten times. The chain has TRBV30 and TRBJ2-4; no reliable D call. With 1 base removed from V and 6 bases from J, the gap between germline ends came to 13 bases. CDR1 and CDR2 (germline): GTSNPN, SVGIG (reference sequence). This CDR3 has 14 amino acids. The CDR3 DNA reads as TGTGCCTGGAGTGGAAAACAGATTGGAAACATTCAGTACTTC. Its translation: CAWSGKQIGNIQYF.